Following are 27 T cell receptor beta chains from one sample sequenced in a study of blood T cell repertoires in COVID-19. Method: immunoSEQ multiplex PCR; TCRdb's copy keeps in-frame clones and lacks some. This sample has some 290,000 clones; roughly nine tenths occur once, and the top ten carry around 10%. The specimen sequenced was peripheral blood. The receptors derive from a woman aged 30 to 39 with COVID-19, enrolled during active disease.

The V call is TRBV5-4, the J call TRBJ1-2; 8 positions match TRBD1. This CDR3 region has 17 residues. The germline CDR1 and CDR2 sequences are SGHNT and YYREEE (reference sequence). With 1 base clipped from V and 8 bases from J, the junction kept 16 bases outside the gene matches. CDR3 amino acids: CASSLSQGADLGYGYTF. CDR3 DNA sequence: TGTGCCAGCAGCTTGAGTCAGGGGGCTGATTTGGGATACGGCTACACCTTC.

The table lists this clone with a few counts. The chain is built from TRBV9 and TRBJ1-2, with 8 positions matching TRBD1. The junction had 5 bases not matched to a gene; V was cut back by 5 bases and J by 2 bases. CDR1 is SGDLS, CDR2 YYNGEE, per germline. The CDR3 has 14 residues. The CDR3 DNA is TGTGCCAGCAGTCCCGGACAGGGCAACTATGGCTACACCTTC. It is translated as CASSPGQGNYGYTF.

J is TRBJ1-6 and V is TRBV27; 7 bases agree with TRBD1. The germline V gene has CDR1 MNHEY and CDR2 SMNVEV (reference sequence). V lost 5 bases, J lost 15 bases, and 7 bases stayed unmatched. The CDR3 covers 12 residues. CDR3 sequence: CASSEAGTVLHF. The CDR3 DNA reads TGTGCCAGCAGTGAAGCCGGGACAGTCCTCCACTTT.

This sequence joins TRBV4-1 and TRBJ1-3, with TRBD1 matching over 10 bases. Losses at the gene ends were 2 bases for V and 4 bases for J; bases not matched to a gene: 11. Germline V gives CDR1 MGHRA, CDR2 YSYEKL. This CDR3 is 18 amino acids long. CDR3 region: CASSQPLGPGQGGNTIYF. The CDR3 region has the DNA TGCGCCAGCAGCCAACCTCTGGGGCCGGGACAGGGGGGAAACACCATATATTTT.

The J gene is TRBJ1-1, the V gene TRBV24-1; weak D call: TRBD1 (6 bases). The germline gives CDR1 KGHDR, CDR2 SFDVKD. The V gene lost 5 bases and the J gene lost 8 bases, with 11 bases spanning the gap. The CDR3 length is 12 residues. CDR3 residues: CATSVGGGEAFF. CDR3 nucleotide sequence: TGTGCCACCAGTGTGGGTGGGGGCGAAGCTTTCTTT.

V and J are TRBV2 and TRBJ2-1; D is uncertain. The V gene's germline CDR1 is SNHLY and CDR2 FYNNEI. This CDR3 has 12 amino acids. Trimming cost V 7 bases and J 8 bases, with 12 bases left between them. The CDR3: CASTFIAYEQFF. In DNA form, the CDR3 reads TGTGCCAGCACCTTTATAGCATATGAGCAGTTCTTC.

The rearrangement uses TRBV19 and TRBJ1-2, with D uncertain. The length of the CDR3 is 13 residues. Between the trimmed V and J ends, which lost 3 bases and 3 bases, there was a span of 8 bases. Germline V gives CDR1 LNHDA, CDR2 SQIVND (reference sequence). This chain's CDR3 is CASSIRTDYGYTF. The CDR3 DNA reads TGTGCCAGTAGTATTAGAACGGACTATGGCTACACCTTC. Full variable domain (missing parts from reference TRBV19 and TRBJ1-2): DGGITQSPKYLFRKEGQNVTLSCEQNLNHDAMYWYRQDPGQGLRLIYYSQIVNDFQKGDIAEGYSVSREKKESFPLTVTSAQKNPTAFYLCASSIRTDYGYTFGSGTRLTVV.

The CDR3 here is CASSLDRVNEQFF. In nucleotides, the CDR3 is TGTGCCAGCAGCTTAGATCGGGTAAATGAGCAGTTCTTC. The rearrangement uses TRBV11-2 and TRBJ2-1; D gene unclear. V was clipped by 0 bases and J by 7 bases, with 7 bases between them. CDR1 is SGHAT and CDR2 is FQNNGV in the germline V gene. There are 13 residues in the CDR3. The full variable domain, rest sourced from reference TRBV11-2 and TRBJ2-1, is EAGVAQSPRYKIIEKRQSVAFWCNPISGHATLYWYQQILGQGPKLLIQFQNNGVVDDSQLPKDRFSAERLKGVDSTLKIQPAKLEDSAVYLCASSLDRVNEQFFGPGTRLTVL.

There are a few counts of this clone. The chain joins TRBV7-9 to TRBJ1-1; D may be TRBD1 (5 bases). CDR1 is SEHNR, CDR2 FQNEAQ, per germline (reference sequence). CDR3 length equals 13 residues. V gave up 5 bases and J gave up 1 base, with 8 bases separating them. This CDR3 is CASSPRENTEAFF. The CDR3 nucleotides are TGTGCCAGCAGCCCCAGGGAGAACACTGAAGCTTTCTTT.

V and J are TRBV2 and TRBJ1-3; D not resolved. Trimming took off 6 bases at V and 5 bases at J, with 5 bases between the two ends. Germline CDR1 reads SNHLY; CDR2 reads FYNNEI. The CDR3 covers 11 residues. The CDR3 coding sequence is TGTGCCAGCAGGTCAAGAAACACCATATATTTT. It codes for CASRSRNTIYF.

J is TRBJ1-1 and V is TRBV27, with D unclear. The CDR3 extends over 15 amino acids. Germline V gives CDR1 MNHEY, CDR2 SMNVEV (reference sequence). V was trimmed by 4 bases and J by 4 bases, leaving 16 bases between them. This CDR3 reads CASSWFGGIGTEAFF. CDR3 sequence (DNA): TGTGCCAGCAGTTGGTTTGGTGGTATCGGCACTGAAGCTTTCTTT.

The chain links TRBV7-8 to TRBJ1-1; no clear D gene. The CDR3 covers 15 residues. The germline V and J ends were trimmed by 2 bases and 4 bases, with 14 bases remaining between them. CDR1 is SGHVS and CDR2 is FQNEAQ in the germline V gene. The CDR3 sequence: CASSLSEGWGTEAFF. In nucleotides, the CDR3 is TGTGCCAGCAGCTTATCTGAGGGCTGGGGCACTGAAGCTTTCTTT.

J is TRBJ2-5 and V is TRBV5-1; 9 bases align to TRBD1. CDR1 and CDR2 from the germline V gene are SGHRS and YFSETQ. This CDR3 spans 17 amino acids. Trimming removed 1 base from V and 1 base from J; junction bases left unmatched: 8. CDR3 protein: CASSLNPGQGFQETQYF. DNA of the CDR3: TGCGCCAGCAGCTTGAATCCGGGACAGGGCTTCCAAGAGACCCAGTACTTC.

The rearrangement links TRBV21-1 to TRBJ2-3; the D call of TRBD2 is as the table states it, not checked on the DNA. TRBV21-1 is tagged as a pseudogene. The CDR3 contains 18 residues. The CDR3 DNA sequence: TGTGCCAGCAGCCCCTTAAGCGGGGGGGCCGGGGACACAGATACGCAGTATTTT. Translating it yields CASSPLSGGAGDTDTQYF.

The rearrangement uses TRBV20-1 and TRBJ2-1, with 10 bases fitting TRBD1. V lost 3 bases to trimming and J lost 10 bases; unmatched junction nucleotides: 9. The CDR3 covers 14 residues. Germline CDR1 is DFQATT and CDR2 is SNEGSKA (reference sequence). The CDR3 here is CSASGTGALREQFF. In DNA form, the CDR3 reads TGCAGTGCTAGTGGGACAGGGGCTTTAAGGGAGCAGTTCTTC.

The chain recombines TRBV18 with TRBJ1-2; 7 bases are a match to TRBD1. The J segment lost 0 bases and the V segment lost 4 bases, leaving 11 bases of the junction unmatched. Looked up from germline, CDR1 is KGHSH and CDR2 is LQKENI. This CDR3 has 17 amino acids. CDR3 sequence reads: CASSLGTARNSNYGYTF. DNA of the CDR3: TGTGCCAGCTCACTCGGGACAGCTCGGAACTCTAACTATGGCTACACCTTC.

V gene TRBV18 combines with J gene TRBJ2-3, with D unresolved. V lost 2 bases, J lost 6 bases, and 15 bases lay in between. The CDR3 sequence is 15 residues long. Germline CDR1 reads KGHSH; CDR2 reads LQKENI. CDR3 sequence: CASSPMGSGSDTQYF. The CDR3 DNA reads as TGTGCCAGCTCACCAATGGGCAGTGGATCGGATACGCAGTATTTT. The full variable domain, in which reference TRBV18 and TRBJ2-3 provide the parts outside the CDR3, is NAGVMQNPRHLVRRRGQEARLRCSPMKGHSHVYWYRQLPEEGLKFMVYLQKENIIDESGMPKERFSAEFPKEGPSILRIQQVVRGDSAAYFCASSPMGSGSDTQYFGPGTRLTVL.

The chain carries TRBV5-1 and TRBJ2-3; 7 bases map to TRBD1. Trimming removed 4 bases from V and 4 bases from J; junction bases left unmatched: 6. This CDR3 is 14 amino acids long. Per germline, CDR1 SGHRS and CDR2 YFSETQ. Here the CDR3 DNA reads TGCGCCAGCAGCGTCGACAGGGTAGCAGATACGCAGTATTTT. Translation gives CASSVDRVADTQYF.

V is TRBV7-9 and J is TRBJ2-2; D unclear. The V end was cut by 7 bases, the J end by 1 base, with 10 bases between. The germline CDR1 and CDR2 sequences are SEHNR and FQNEAQ (reference sequence). The CDR3 is 14 residues long. This chain's CDR3 is CASILSENTGELFF. As DNA, the CDR3 is TGTGCCAGCATCCTGAGCGAGAACACCGGGGAGCTGTTTTTT.

The gene calls are TRBV30 and TRBJ2-7; a weak D match, TRBD2 (6 bases). CDR3 length: 12 residues. The germline V gene encodes CDR1 GTSNPN and CDR2 SVGIG (reference sequence). Trimming took 3 bases from V and 6 from J, leaving 12 bases between them. CDR3 amino acids: CAWSHGGSEQYF. DNA of the CDR3: TGTGCCTGGAGCCACGGGGGTAGCGAGCAGTACTTC.

This chain connects TRBV29-1 to TRBJ2-5; 12 bases line up with TRBD2. This CDR3 is 14 amino acids long. Germline V gives CDR1 SQVTM, CDR2 ANQGSEA. Unmatched junction bases numbered 4, after V lost 6 bases and J lost 2 bases. The chain's CDR3 is CSVATSGGQETQYF. The CDR3 DNA sequence: TGCAGCGTCGCAACTAGCGGGGGGCAAGAGACCCAGTACTTC. The full variable domain, in which reference TRBV29-1 and TRBJ2-5 provide the parts outside the CDR3, is SAVISQKPSRDICQRGTSLTIQCQVDSQVTMMFWYRQQPGQSLTLIATANQGSEATYESGFVIDKFPISRPNLTFSTLTVSNMSPEDSSIYLCSVATSGGQETQYFGPGTRLLVL.

The V call is TRBV11-3, the J call TRBJ2-1; a weak D match, TRBD1 (6 bases). This CDR3 spans 15 amino acids. Trimming left V 5 bases short and J 2 bases short, with 13 bases between. Germline V gene lookup returns CDR1 SGHNT and CDR2 YENEEA. The DNA of the CDR3 is TGTGCCAGCAGCCAGGGGTCTAACGCCTACAATGAGCAGTTCTTC. Protein: CASSQGSNAYNEQFF.

This chain uses TRBV19 with TRBJ1-5, with a possible D match to TRBD1 (6 bases). CDR1 is LNHDA, CDR2 SQIVND, per germline (reference sequence). Trimming took off 10 bases at V and 1 base at J, with 14 bases between the two ends. The length of the CDR3 is 14 residues. The CDR3 spells CATQQGMSNQPQHF. CDR3 coding DNA: TGTGCCACCCAACAGGGAATGAGCAATCAGCCCCAGCATTTT. The entire variable domain, with the rest obtained from reference TRBV19 and TRBJ1-5, is as follows: DGGITQSPKYLFRKEGQNVTLSCEQNLNHDAMYWYRQDPGQGLRLIYYSQIVNDFQKGDIAEGYSVSREKKESFPLTVTSAQKNPTAFYLCATQQGMSNQPQHFGDGTRLSIL.

This rearrangement joins TRBV15 to TRBJ1-1; D unresolved. V gave up 0 bases and J gave up 5 bases, with 7 bases separating them. CDR1 LNHNV and CDR2 YYDKDF come from the germline V gene (reference sequence). This CDR3 is built from 13 residues. Here the CDR3 DNA reads TGTGCCACCAGCAGAGATGCGGGAACTGAAGCTTTCTTT. It codes for CATSRDAGTEAFF.

CDR3 amino acids: CATSDPLGDSESSSYNEQFF. CDR3 nucleotides: TGTGCCACAAGCGACCCCCTCGGGGATAGCGAATCGAGCTCCTACAATGAGCAGTTCTTC. The chain couples TRBV15 to TRBJ2-1, with a tentative D call TRBD2 (5 bases). The CDR3 extends over 20 amino acids. Trimming stripped 9 bases from V and 0 bases from J, with 30 bases between. Germline values: CDR1 LNHNV, CDR2 YYDKDF (reference sequence).

CDR3 region: CASSVEALDQPQHF. Written as DNA, the CDR3 is TGTGCCAGCAGTGTGGAGGCGCTCGATCAGCCCCAGCATTTT. The chain combines TRBV2 with TRBJ1-5, with no clear D. The V gene lost 4 bases and the J gene lost 5 bases, with 12 bases spanning the gap. CDR3 length equals 14 residues. In germline, CDR1 is SNHLY, CDR2 FYNNEI.

The chain employs TRBV24-1 and TRBJ2-7; D unclear. The germline V gene has CDR1 KGHDR and CDR2 SFDVKD. Trimming removed 0 bases at V and 3 bases at J, with 11 bases between. The CDR3 consists of 15 residues. This CDR3 reads CATSDLRLEVYEQYF. The CDR3 DNA reads as TGTGCCACCAGTGATTTGCGCCTAGAAGTCTACGAGCAGTACTTC.